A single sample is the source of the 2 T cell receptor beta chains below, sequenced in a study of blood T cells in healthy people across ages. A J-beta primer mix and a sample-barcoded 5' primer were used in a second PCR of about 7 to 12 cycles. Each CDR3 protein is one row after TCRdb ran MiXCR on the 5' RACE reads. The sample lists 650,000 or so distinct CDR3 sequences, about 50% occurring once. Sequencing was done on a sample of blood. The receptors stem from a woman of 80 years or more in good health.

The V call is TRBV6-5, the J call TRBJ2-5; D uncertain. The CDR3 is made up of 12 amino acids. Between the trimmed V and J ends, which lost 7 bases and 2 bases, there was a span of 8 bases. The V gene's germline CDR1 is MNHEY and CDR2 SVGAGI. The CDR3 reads CASMDGQETQYF. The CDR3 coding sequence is TGTGCCAGCATGGACGGGCAAGAGACCCAGTACTTC.

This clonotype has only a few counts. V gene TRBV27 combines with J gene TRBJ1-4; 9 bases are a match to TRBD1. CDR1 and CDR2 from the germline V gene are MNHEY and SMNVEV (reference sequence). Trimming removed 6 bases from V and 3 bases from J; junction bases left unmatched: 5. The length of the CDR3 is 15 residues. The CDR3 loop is CASRGTGRANEKLFF. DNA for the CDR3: TGTGCCAGCAGAGGGACAGGGAGGGCTAATGAAAAACTGTTTTTT.